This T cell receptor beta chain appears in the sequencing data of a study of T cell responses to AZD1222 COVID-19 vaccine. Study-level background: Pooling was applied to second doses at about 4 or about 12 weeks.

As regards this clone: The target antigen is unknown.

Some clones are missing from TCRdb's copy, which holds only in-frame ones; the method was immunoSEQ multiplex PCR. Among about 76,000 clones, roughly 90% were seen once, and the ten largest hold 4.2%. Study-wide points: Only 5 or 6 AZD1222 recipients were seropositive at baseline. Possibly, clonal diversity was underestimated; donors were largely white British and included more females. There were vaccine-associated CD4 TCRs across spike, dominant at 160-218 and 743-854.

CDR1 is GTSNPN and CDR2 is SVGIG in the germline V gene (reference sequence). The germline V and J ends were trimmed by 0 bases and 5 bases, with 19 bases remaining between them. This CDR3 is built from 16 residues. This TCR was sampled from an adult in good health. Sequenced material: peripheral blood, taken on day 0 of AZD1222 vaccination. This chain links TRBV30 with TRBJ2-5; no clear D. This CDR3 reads CAWSVRVTPKVETQYF. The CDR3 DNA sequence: TGTGCCTGGAGTGTACGGGTGACACCGAAGGTGGAGACCCAGTACTTC.